This T cell receptor (beta chain) was retrieved from a study of shared clonotypes between healthy human individuals. TCRdb keeps only in-frame clones here, not all; method: immunoSEQ multiplex PCR. The profile shows a few million clones, 93% of them singletons. Naive CD8 cells lacked CD45RO and underwent positive selection for CCR7, leaving out terminally differentiated effector memory CD45RA+ cells. J lost 6 bases, V lost 4 bases, and 8 bases had no gene match. Germline V gene lookup returns CDR1 LNHNV and CDR2 YYDKDF (reference sequence). This CDR3 is 14 amino acids long. The rearrangement joins TRBV15 to TRBJ1-2, with 7 bases fitting TRBD1. Sequenced material: naive CD8+ T cells from PBMCs. The clonotype was recovered from a man aged 18 to 35 in good health. Some clones in this sample may be carry-over from other donors' samples. The CDR3 spells CATSTTGEVDGYTF. The CDR3 DNA sequence: TGTGCCACCAGCACCACAGGGGAAGTCGATGGCTACACCTTC.